Listed below are T cell receptor beta chains from one sample, sequenced in a study of Ad26.COV2.S vaccination and SARS-CoV-2 variants. The data were produced by immunoSEQ multiplex PCR, yet TCRdb's version contains in-frame clones alone and is incomplete. The sample consists of tens of thousands of clones, around 83% of them appearing once. The specimen was peripheral blood, collected after recovery from COVID-19. These TCRs come from a human donor who had recovered from COVID-19. Both conserved end residues are part of each CDR3. The D gene is left open where the match is weak. The size field is filled for only some rows; it gives once, few, many or a size class.

12	TRBV7-9	-	-	TRBJ1-2	CASSGDVYGYTF	TGTGCCAGCAGCGGGGATGTGTATGGCTACACCTTC
14	TRBV9	TRBD2	-	TRBJ2-4	CASSPGTSADIQYF	TGTGCCAGCAGCCCCGGGACTAGCGCGGACATTCAGTACTTC
17	TRBV18	TRBD1	-	TRBJ2-2	CASSPRDSPPNTGELFF	TGTGCCAGCTCACCACGGGACAGTCCGCCGAACACCGGGGAGCTGTTTTTT
13	TRBV7-2	-	once	TRBJ1-5	CASSSDPDQPQHF	TGTGCCAGCAGCTCGGACCCCGATCAGCCCCAGCATTTT
15	TRBV5-1	TRBD1	-	TRBJ2-4	CASSLGGTGKNIQYF	TGCGCCAGCAGCTTGGGTGGGACAGGTAAAAACATTCAGTACTTC
16	TRBV19	TRBD1	-	TRBJ1-2	CASSIGGTGANYGYTF	TGTGCCAGTAGTATAGGAGGGACAGGAGCTAACTATGGCTACACCTTC
15	TRBV19	-	-	TRBJ1-5	CASSRPTENNQPQHF	TGTGCCAGTAGTAGGCCGACGGAGAACAATCAGCCCCAGCATTTT
15	TRBV5-1	TRBD2	-	TRBJ2-7	CASSPLAGGPREQYF	TGCGCCAGCAGCCCTTTAGCGGGAGGGCCTCGGGAGCAGTACTTC
15	TRBV3-1/TRBV3-2	TRBD1	once	TRBJ1-4	CASRVSGTGSGKLFF	TGTGCCAGCAGAGTTAGCGGGACAGGGAGCGGAAAACTGTTTTTT
16	TRBV4-1	-	-	TRBJ1-3	CASSQEPEGPGNTIYF	TGCGCCAGCAGCCAAGAACCAGAAGGCCCTGGAAACACCATATATTTT
13	TRBV5-1	-	-	TRBJ2-5	CASSAGTGETQYF	TGCGCCAGCAGCGCCGGGACTGGGGAGACCCAGTACTTC
17	TRBV2	TRBD2	-	TRBJ2-3	CASSPFPSSGRANTQYF	TGTGCCAGCAGTCCTTTTCCTTCTAGCGGGAGGGCGAATACGCAGTATTTT
12	TRBV27	-	-	TRBJ1-5	CASSFSNQPQHF	TGTGCCAGCAGTTTTAGCAATCAGCCCCAGCATTTT
17	TRBV5-1	-	-	TRBJ2-3	CASSLLPPESGTDTQYF	TGCGCCAGCAGCTTGCTTCCCCCGGAGAGTGGCACAGATACGCAGTATTTT
11	TRBV10-3	TRBD1	-	TRBJ1-1	CAIGTGAEAFF	TGTGCCATCGGGACAGGGGCTGAAGCTTTCTTT
17	TRBV3-1/TRBV3-2	-	-	TRBJ1-2	CASSQDESPGAGDGYTF	TGTGCCAGCAGCCAAGACGAAAGTCCGGGGGCAGGAGATGGCTACACCTTC
14	TRBV19	-	few	TRBJ1-2	CASTSNPGGYGYTF	TGTGCCAGTACCTCAAACCCAGGTGGCTATGGCTACACCTTC
13	TRBV5-1	-	-	TRBJ2-5	CASSLEGPRTQYF	TGCGCCAGCAGCTTGGAGGGACCGCGGACCCAGTACTTC
15	TRBV19	TRBD2	-	TRBJ2-5	CASSISGVSGETQYF	TGTGCCAGTAGTATAAGCGGGGTATCGGGAGAGACCCAGTACTTC
11	TRBV20-1	-	-	TRBJ1-4	CRVEINEKLFF	TGCAGGGTTGAGATTAATGAAAAACTGTTTTTT
12	TRBV6-2/TRBV6-3	-	-	TRBJ2-1	CASSLGYNEQFF	TGTGCCAGCAGTTTAGGGTACAATGAGCAGTTCTTC
13	TRBV6-2/TRBV6-3	-	-	TRBJ2-7	CASSWAGLYEQYF	TGTGCCAGCAGTTGGGCAGGCCTCTACGAGCAGTACTTC
15	TRBV27	TRBD1	few	TRBJ1-1	CASSHTGTGWTEAFF	TGTGCCAGCAGTCACACAGGGACAGGTTGGACTGAAGCTTTCTTT
12	TRBV6-5	-	-	TRBJ1-5	CASNLGYQPQHF	TGTGCCAGCAACCTGGGTTATCAGCCCCAGCATTTT
13	TRBV6-5	-	-	TRBJ1-6	CACRTDYNSPLHF	TGTGCCTGCCGGACGGACTATAATTCACCCCTCCACTTT
14	TRBV9	TRBD2	-	TRBJ2-5	CASSAGLAQETQYF	TGTGCCAGCAGCGCCGGACTAGCCCAAGAGACCCAGTACTTC
11	TRBV25-1	-	-	TRBJ2-3	CASSAGRSQYF	TGTGCCAGCAGTGCGGGTCGGTCCCAGTATTTT
12	TRBV30	-	few	TRBJ2-5	CAWSQSEGTQYF	TGTGCCTGGAGTCAAAGCGAGGGGACCCAGTACTTC
16	TRBV5-5	TRBD1	-	TRBJ1-2	CASSAANRGTNYGYTF	TGTGCCAGCAGCGCGGCGAACAGGGGAACTAACTATGGCTACACCTTC
14	TRBV5-1	TRBD1	-	TRBJ2-4	CASSLGDRVDIQYF	TGCGCCAGCAGTCTCGGGGACAGGGTGGACATTCAGTACTTC
13	TRBV2	-	-	TRBJ2-7	CASRGTGIWEQYF	TGTGCCAGCAGGGGGACCGGGATATGGGAGCAGTACTTC
13	TRBV10-3	TRBD1	-	TRBJ1-4	CASTQGANEKLFF	TGTGCCAGTACCCAGGGGGCTAATGAAAAACTGTTTTTT
14	TRBV6-5	-	-	TRBJ1-2	CASSLGNGNYGYTF	TGTGCCAGCAGTTTGGGGAACGGTAACTATGGCTACACCTTC
13	TRBV2	-	-	TRBJ1-2	CASLRRVNYGYTF	TGTGCCAGCTTGCGCAGAGTGAACTATGGCTACACCTTC
16	TRBV6-1	-	-	TRBJ1-2	CASSEAEGPLNYGYTF	TGTGCCAGCAGTGAAGCGGAGGGGCCTCTTAACTATGGCTACACCTTC
12	TRBV28	-	-	TRBJ1-6	CASGNRESPLHF	TGTGCCAGCGGCAATCGGGAATCACCCCTCCACTTT
16	TRBV11-2	-	-	TRBJ1-2	CASSSRTSTGSDGYTF	TGTGCCAGCAGCTCTCGGACTTCGACAGGATCGGATGGCTACACCTTC
14	TRBV10-3	-	-	TRBJ1-4	CAISERQGSEKLFF	TGTGCCATCAGTGAACGTCAGGGGAGTGAAAAACTGTTTTTT
16	TRBV27	-	-	TRBJ1-5	CASRPGTFPSNQPQHF	TGTGCCAGCAGACCCGGGACTTTTCCAAGCAATCAGCCCCAGCATTTT
13	TRBV18	-	-	TRBJ1-6	CASSTVDNSPLHF	TGTGCCAGCTCCACAGTTGATAATTCACCCCTCCACTTT